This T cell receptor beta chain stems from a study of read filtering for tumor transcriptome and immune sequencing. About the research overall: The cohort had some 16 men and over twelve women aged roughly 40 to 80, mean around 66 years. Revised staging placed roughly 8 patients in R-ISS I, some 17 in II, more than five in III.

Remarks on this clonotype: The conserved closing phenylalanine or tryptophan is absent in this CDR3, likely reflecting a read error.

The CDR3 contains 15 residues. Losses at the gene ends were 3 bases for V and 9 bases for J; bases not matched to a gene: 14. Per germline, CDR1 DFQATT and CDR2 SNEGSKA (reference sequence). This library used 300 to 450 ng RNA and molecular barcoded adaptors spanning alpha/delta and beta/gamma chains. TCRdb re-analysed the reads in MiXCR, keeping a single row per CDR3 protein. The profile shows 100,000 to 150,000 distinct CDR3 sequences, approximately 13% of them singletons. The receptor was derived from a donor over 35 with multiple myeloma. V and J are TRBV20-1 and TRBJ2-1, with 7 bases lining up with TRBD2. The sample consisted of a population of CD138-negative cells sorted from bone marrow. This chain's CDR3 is CSASPMIGGSGEQFL. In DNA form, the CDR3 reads TGCAGTGCTAGTCCCATGATCGGCGGGAGTGGTGAGCAGTTCCTC.